This TCR beta chain originates from a study of persistence of HIV-infected CD4 T cells. Notes on the study in general: Degenerate expanded CDR3beta sequences were enriched among CMV- and Gag-responding cells. Rare CMV-responding cells carrying HIV-1 proviruses were not analyzed separately for TCR.

This was the immunoSEQ version 4 assay in survey mode. Repertoires were generated with immunoSEQ multiplex PCR, while TCRdb's copy carries only in-frame clones and drops some. Of some 13,000 clones listed, approximately 71% are singletons. Lysates of CMV-infected fibroblasts at around 10 ug/mL stimulated these cells. Sorting selected CD4+ T cells upregulating both CD40 ligand and CD69. V gave up 0 bases and J gave up 2 bases, with 8 bases separating them. The germline gives CDR1 SGDLS, CDR2 YYNGEE. The CDR3 loop spans 15 amino acids. About this clone: Its antigen remains unknown.

The V and J genes are TRBV9 and TRBJ2-2, with D tentatively TRBD2 (6 bases). This sequence originates from an adult man with HIV who was CMV-seropositive. Specimen: CD4+ T cells sorted from PBMCs after roughly 19-hour stimulation, collected from a patient who received antiretroviral therapy. The CDR3 reads CASSVEAGNTGELFF. CDR3 coding DNA: TGTGCCAGCAGCGTAGAGGCGGGAAACACCGGGGAGCTGTTTTTT. Full variable domain (rest looked up from reference TRBV9 and TRBJ2-2): DSGVTQTPKHLITATGQRVTLRCSPRSGDLSVYWYQQSLDQGLQFLIQYYNGEERAKGNILERFSAQQFPDLHSELNLSSLELGDSALYFCASSVEAGNTGELFFGEGSRLTVL.